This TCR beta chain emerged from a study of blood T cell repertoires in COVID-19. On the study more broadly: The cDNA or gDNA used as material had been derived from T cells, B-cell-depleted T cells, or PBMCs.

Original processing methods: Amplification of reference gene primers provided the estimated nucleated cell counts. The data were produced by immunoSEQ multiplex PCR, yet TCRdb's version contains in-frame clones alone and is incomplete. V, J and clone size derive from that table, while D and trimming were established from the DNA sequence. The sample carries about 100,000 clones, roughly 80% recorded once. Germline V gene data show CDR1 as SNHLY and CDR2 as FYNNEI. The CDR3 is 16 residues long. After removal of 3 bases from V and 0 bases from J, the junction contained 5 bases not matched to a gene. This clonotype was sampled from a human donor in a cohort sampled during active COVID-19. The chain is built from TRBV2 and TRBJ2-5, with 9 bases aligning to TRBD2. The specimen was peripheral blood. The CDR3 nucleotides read TGTGCCAGCAGTGATTGGGCTAGCGGGAACCAAGAGACCCAGTACTTC. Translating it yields CASSDWASGNQETQYF.